This T cell receptor (beta chain) was identified in a study of OX40 agonist ivuxolimab in advanced cancers. Study overall: The patients received agonistic anti-OX40 (CD134) antibody ivuxolimab. Previous treatment with anti-PD-1, anti-PD-L1 or anti-CTLA-4 therapy was allowed; 40% had received some.

Study results and caveats: CD8+ T cells showed, on average, more clonal expansion than CD4+ cells.

People who had autoimmune disease history or systemic immunosuppression were excluded. As for this clone: The antigen is undetermined.

Repertoires were generated with immunoSEQ multiplex PCR, while TCRdb's copy carries only in-frame clones and drops some. The sample includes more than 85,000 clones, 91% of them seen just once. The CDR3 sequence is 16 residues long. With 2 bases clipped from V and 0 bases from J, the junction kept 6 bases outside the gene matches. CDR1 is MNHEY, CDR2 SVGAGI, per germline. The sequence came from an adult with an advanced solid tumor such as melanoma, head and neck, liver or kidney cancer. Source: CD4+ or CD8+ T cells sorted from blood, taken in a trial of the OX40 agonist ivuxolimab. This chain uses TRBV6-5 with TRBJ2-7, with 8 bases lining up with TRBD2. CDR3 in DNA: TGTGCCAGCAGTTACGGGCTAGCGGGCCGCTCCTACGAGCAGTACTTC. This translates into CASSYGLAGRSYEQYF.